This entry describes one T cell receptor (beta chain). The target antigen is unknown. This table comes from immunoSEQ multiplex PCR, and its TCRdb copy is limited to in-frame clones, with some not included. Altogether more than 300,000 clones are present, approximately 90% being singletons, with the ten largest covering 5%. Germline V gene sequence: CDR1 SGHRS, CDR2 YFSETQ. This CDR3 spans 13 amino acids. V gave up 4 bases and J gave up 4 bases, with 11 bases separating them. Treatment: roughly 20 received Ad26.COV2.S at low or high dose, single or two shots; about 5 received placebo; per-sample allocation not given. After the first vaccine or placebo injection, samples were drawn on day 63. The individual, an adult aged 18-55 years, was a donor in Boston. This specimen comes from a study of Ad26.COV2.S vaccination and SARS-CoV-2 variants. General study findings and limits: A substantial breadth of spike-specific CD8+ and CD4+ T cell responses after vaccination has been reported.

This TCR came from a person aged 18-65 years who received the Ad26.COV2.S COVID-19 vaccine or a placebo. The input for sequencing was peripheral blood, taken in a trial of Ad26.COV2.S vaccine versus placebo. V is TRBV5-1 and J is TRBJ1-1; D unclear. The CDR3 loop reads CASSITRGTEAFF. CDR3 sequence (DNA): TGCGCCAGCAGCATCACCCGGGGCACTGAAGCTTTCTTT.